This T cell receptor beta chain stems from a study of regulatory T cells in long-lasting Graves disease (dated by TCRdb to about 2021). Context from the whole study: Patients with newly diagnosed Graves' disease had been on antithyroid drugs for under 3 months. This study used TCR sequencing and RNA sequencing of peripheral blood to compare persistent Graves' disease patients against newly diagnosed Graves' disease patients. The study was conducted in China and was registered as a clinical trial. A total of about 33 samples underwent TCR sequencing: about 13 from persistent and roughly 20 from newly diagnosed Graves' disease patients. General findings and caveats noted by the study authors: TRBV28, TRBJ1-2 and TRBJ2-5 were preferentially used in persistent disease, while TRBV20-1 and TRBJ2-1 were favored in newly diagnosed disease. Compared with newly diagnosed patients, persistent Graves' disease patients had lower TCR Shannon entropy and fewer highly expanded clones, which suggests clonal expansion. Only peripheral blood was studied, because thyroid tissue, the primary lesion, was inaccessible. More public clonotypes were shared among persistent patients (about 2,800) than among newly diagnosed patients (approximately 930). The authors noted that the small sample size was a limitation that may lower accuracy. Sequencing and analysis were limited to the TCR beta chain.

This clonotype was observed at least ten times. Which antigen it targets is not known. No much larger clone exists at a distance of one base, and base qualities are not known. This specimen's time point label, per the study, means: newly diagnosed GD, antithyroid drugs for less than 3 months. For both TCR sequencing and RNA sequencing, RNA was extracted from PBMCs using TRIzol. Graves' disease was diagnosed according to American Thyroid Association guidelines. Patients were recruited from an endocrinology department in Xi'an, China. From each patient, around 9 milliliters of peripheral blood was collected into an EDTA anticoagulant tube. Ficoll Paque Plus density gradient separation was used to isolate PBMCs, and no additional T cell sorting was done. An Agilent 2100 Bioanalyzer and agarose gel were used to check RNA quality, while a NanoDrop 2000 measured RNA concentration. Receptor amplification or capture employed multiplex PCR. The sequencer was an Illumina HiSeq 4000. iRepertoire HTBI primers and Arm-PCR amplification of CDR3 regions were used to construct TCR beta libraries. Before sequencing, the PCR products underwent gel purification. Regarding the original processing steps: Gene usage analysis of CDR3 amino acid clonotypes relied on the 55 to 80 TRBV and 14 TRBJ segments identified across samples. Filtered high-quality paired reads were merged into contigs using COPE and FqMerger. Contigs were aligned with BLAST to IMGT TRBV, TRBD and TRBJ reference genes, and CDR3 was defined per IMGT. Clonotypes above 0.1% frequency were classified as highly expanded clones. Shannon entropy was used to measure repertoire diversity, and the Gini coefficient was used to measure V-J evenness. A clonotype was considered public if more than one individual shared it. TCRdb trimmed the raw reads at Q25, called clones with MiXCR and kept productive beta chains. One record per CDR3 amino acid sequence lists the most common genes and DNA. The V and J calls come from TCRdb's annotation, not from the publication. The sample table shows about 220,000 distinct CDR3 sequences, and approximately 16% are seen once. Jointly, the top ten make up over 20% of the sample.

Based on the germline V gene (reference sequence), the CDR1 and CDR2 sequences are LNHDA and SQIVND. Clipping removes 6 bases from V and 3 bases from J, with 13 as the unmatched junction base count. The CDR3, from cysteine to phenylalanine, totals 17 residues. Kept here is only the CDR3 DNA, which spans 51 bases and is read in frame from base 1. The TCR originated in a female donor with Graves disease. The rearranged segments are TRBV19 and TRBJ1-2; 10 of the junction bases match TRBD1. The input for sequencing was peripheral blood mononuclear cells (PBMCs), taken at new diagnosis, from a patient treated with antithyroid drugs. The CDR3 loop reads CASRPQGAGTGDYGYTF. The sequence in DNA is TGTGCCAGTAGACCCCAGGGCGCGGGGACAGGGGACTATGGCTACACCTTC.